What follows are 19 T cell receptor beta chains derived from one specimen sequenced in a study of early T cells in non-severe SARS-CoV-2 infection. MiXCR, run by TCRdb on the 5' RACE reads, gives a single entry per CDR3 protein. The sample records approximately 60,000 distinct CDR3 sequences, approximately 12% being singletons. Sample: whole blood. All receptors derive from an adult who was a healthcare worker with PCR-confirmed SARS-CoV-2 infection or an uninfected control (not recorded which).

A note on this clonotype: A clone one base away is much larger, so this may be a read error. The J gene is TRBJ1-1, the V gene TRBV9; maybe TRBD1 (6 bases). The CDR3 is made up of 13 amino acids. Germline CDR1 reads SGDLS; CDR2 reads YYNGEE. The V gene lost 3 bases and the J gene lost 1 base, with 7 bases spanning the gap. The CDR3 nucleotides are TGTGCCAGCAGCGCACAGGGGAACACTGAAGCTTTCTTT. It codes for CASSAQGNTEAFF.

This clonotype was counted many times. The rearrangement links TRBV7-2 to TRBJ1-1; D remains ambiguous. The CDR3 extends over 14 amino acids. The germline CDR1 and CDR2 sequences are SGHTA and FQGNSA. V was pared by 1 base and J by 1 base, with 7 bases between. The CDR3 loop is CASSLDVRNTEAFF. The CDR3 bases are TGTGCCAGCAGCTTAGACGTCCGGAACACTGAAGCTTTCTTT. The variable domain in full, with the rest retrieved from reference TRBV7-2 and TRBJ1-1, is GAGVSQSPSNKVTEKGKDVELRCDPISGHTALYWYRQSLGQGLEFLIYFQGNSAPDKSGLPSDRFSAERTGGSVSTLTIQRTQQEDSAVYLCASSLDVRNTEAFFGQGTRLTVV.

Worth noting for this clonotype: A much larger clone is a single base away; this may be a read error. CDR3 bases: TGTGCCAGCTCACCATGTGGTAGCTATGAGCAGTTCTTC. Amino acid sequence: CASSPCGSYEQFF. The chain carries TRBV18 and TRBJ2-1; no definite D call. From germline, CDR1 is KGHSH and CDR2 LQKENI. V was trimmed by 2 bases and J by 8 bases, leaving 10 bases between them. This CDR3 region has 13 residues.

This clonotype was picked up many times. This chain joins TRBV18 and TRBJ1-6, with D unclear. Between the trimmed V and J ends, which lost 4 bases and 7 bases, there was a span of 8 bases. Germline V CDR1 and CDR2: KGHSH, LQKENI. The CDR3 runs to 13 residues. The CDR3 reads CASSRARNSPLHF. CDR3 sequence (DNA): TGTGCCAGCTCACGGGCGAGGAATTCACCCCTCCACTTT.

This CDR3 is CASSSAGGREAFF. The CDR3 DNA reads TGTGCCAGCAGTTCCGCAGGGGGTAGGGAAGCTTTCTTT. The chain carries TRBV27 and TRBJ1-1; 7 bases match TRBD1. The CDR3 consists of 13 residues. The germline gives CDR1 MNHEY, CDR2 SMNVEV (reference sequence). Losses at the gene ends were 4 bases for V and 8 bases for J; bases not matched to a gene: 7.

This clonotype appeared a few times. The CDR3 sequence is CASSLPGGGYTF. The CDR3, as DNA: TGTGCCAGCAGTTTACCGGGGGGAGGCTACACCTTC. V usage is TRBV12-3 or TRBV12-4 and J usage is TRBJ1-2, with a possible D match to TRBD1 (5 bases). Trimming shortened V by 2 bases and J by 8 bases, and 9 bases separated the two germline ends. The CDR3 is 12 amino acids.

This clonotype was detected many times. A read error may produce the germline difference seen at one junction end. CDR3 in amino acids: CASSLVAGPDEKLFF. For the CDR3, the DNA is TGTGCTAGCAGCTTAGTCGCCGGGCCCGATGAAAAACTGTTTTTT. The genes are TRBV7-7 and TRBJ1-4; D remains unclear. The CDR3 runs to 15 residues. Germline V lookup: CDR1 SSHAT, CDR2 FNYEAQ (reference sequence).

This clonotype appeared once. This rearrangement joins TRBV3-1 to TRBJ1-6; D gene uncertain. V was pared by 0 bases and J by 8 bases, with 8 bases between. CDR3 length: 14 residues. In germline, CDR1 is LGHDT, CDR2 YNNKEL (reference sequence). CDR3 residues: CASSQDSDYSPLHF. CDR3 nucleotides: TGTGCCAGCAGCCAAGACAGTGACTATTCACCCCTCCACTTT.

The sample holds a few counts of this clonotype. This chain uses TRBV12-5 with TRBJ2-3, with TRBD1 identical over 10 bases. Germline CDR1 is LGHNT and CDR2 is FRNRAP. The CDR3 runs 16 residues. Trimming cost V 6 bases and J 3 bases; bases outside gene matches: 9. The CDR3: CASGSTPGQGTDTQYF. CDR3 nucleotide sequence: TGTGCTAGTGGCTCGACCCCGGGACAGGGGACAGATACGCAGTATTTT.

V gene TRBV12-2 combines with J gene TRBJ2-3; TRBD1, as called in the table, went unchecked against the DNA. TRBV12-2 is a documented pseudogene. The CDR3 sequence is 15 residues long. CDR3 amino acids: CASRSIQGVPDTQYF. For the CDR3, the DNA is TGTGCAAGTCGCTCGATACAGGGGGTCCCAGATACGCAGTATTTT.

The CDR3 loop is CATHRRGYNEQFF. The CDR3 DNA sequence: TGTGCCACCCATCGCAGGGGCTACAATGAGCAGTTCTTC. The chain carries TRBV7-8 and TRBJ2-1, with D perhaps matching TRBD1 (6 bases). The CDR3 totals 13 residues. The V gene lost 10 bases and the J gene lost 3 bases, with 13 bases spanning the gap. CDR1 SGHVS and CDR2 FQNEAQ come from the germline V gene.

This clonotype has just a few counts. V is TRBV19 and J is TRBJ1-5; D not resolved. Per germline, CDR1 LNHDA and CDR2 SQIVND (reference sequence). CDR3 size: 15 residues. V dropped 9 bases and J dropped 0 bases, with 15 bases sitting between them. CDR3 in amino acids: CASRRGRSSNQPQHF. The CDR3, as DNA: TGTGCCAGCAGGAGAGGGCGTTCTAGCAATCAGCCCCAGCATTTT.

The V and J genes are TRBV7-9 and TRBJ2-1; D is perhaps TRBD2 (6 bases). CDR3 length: 12 amino acids. Trimming shortened V by 2 bases and J by 15 bases, and 14 bases separated the two germline ends. Germline V gene sequence: CDR1 SEHNR, CDR2 FQNEAQ (reference sequence). The CDR3 nucleotides are TGTGCCAGCAGCTTACCCCGACTAGGGTGGTTCTTC. Translated, it gives CASSLPRLGWFF.

This clonotype was counted ten times or more. The chain employs TRBV29-1 and TRBJ1-2, with D perhaps TRBD1 (6 bases). Trimming took off 2 bases at V and 6 bases at J, with 10 bases between the two ends. CDR1 and CDR2 from the germline V gene are SQVTM and ANQGSEA. The CDR3 contains 12 residues. CDR3 protein: CSVENRVHGYTF. CDR3 bases: TGCAGCGTTGAAAACAGGGTACATGGCTACACCTTC.

Only a few counts were recorded for this clonotype. The V and J genes are TRBV29-1 and TRBJ1-1; 8 bases match TRBD1. Germline V lookup: CDR1 SQVTM, CDR2 ANQGSEA. This CDR3 comprises 13 residues. V was pared by 8 bases and J by 1 base, with 6 bases of the junction left unmatched. The CDR3 region has the DNA TGCAGCTCTGGGACAGGCTGGAACACTGAAGCTTTCTTT. Its protein is CSSGTGWNTEAFF. Supplemented by reference TRBV29-1 and TRBJ1-1, the full variable domain reads SAVISQKPSRDICQRGTSLTIQCQVDSQVTMMFWYRQQPGQSLTLIATANQGSEATYESGFVIDKFPISRPNLTFSTLTVSNMSPEDSSIYLCSSGTGWNTEAFFGQGTRLTVV.

This clonotype was seen ten or more times. The chain uses TRBV7-9 and TRBJ1-1, with D possibly being TRBD1 (6 bases). The CDR3 spans 13 residues. Trimming left V 4 bases short and J 6 bases short, with 12 bases between. The germline gives CDR1 SEHNR, CDR2 FQNEAQ (reference sequence). The DNA for the CDR3 is TGTGCCAGCAGCTACAACACAGGGTCTGAAGCTTTCTTT. This translates into CASSYNTGSEAFF.

In this sample, this clonotype turned up a few times. This chain joins TRBV13 and TRBJ1-2, with D maybe TRBD1 (5 bases). From germline, CDR1 is PRHDT and CDR2 FYEKMQ (reference sequence). V lost 4 bases, J lost 4 bases, and 16 bases lay in between. This CDR3 has 15 amino acids. The CDR3 nucleotides are TGTGCCAGCAGCTCAGGCGGGAGAGGGGCCTATGGCTACACCTTC. Translating gives CASSSGGRGAYGYTF.

This clonotype was seen ten or more times. The chain carries TRBV2 and TRBJ1-1; D not resolved. This CDR3 is built from 11 residues. V shed 9 bases and J shed 1 base, with 6 bases lying between them. Germline CDR1 is SNHLY and CDR2 is FYNNEI. CDR3: CASGRNTEAFF. The CDR3 DNA reads as TGTGCCAGTGGGAGGAACACTGAAGCTTTCTTT. The whole variable domain, remainder taken from reference TRBV2 and TRBJ1-1, is EPEVTQTPSHQVTQMGQEVILRCVPISNHLYFYWYRQILGQKVEFLVSFYNNEISEKSEIFDDQFSVERPDGSNFTLKIRSTKLEDSAMYFCASGRNTEAFFGQGTRLTVV.

At least ten counts were recorded for this clonotype. The chain carries TRBV3-1 and TRBJ2-4; 7 nucleotides match TRBD2. CDR1 LGHDT and CDR2 YNNKEL come from the germline V gene (reference sequence). CDR3 length equals 20 residues. The ends lost 6 bases at V and 3 bases at J; junction bases unmatched: 23. CDR3: CASSQFPPVWGRDVKNIQYF. CDR3 sequence (DNA): TGTGCCAGCAGTCAATTCCCCCCAGTGTGGGGGAGGGACGTCAAAAACATTCAGTACTTC.